This T cell receptor (beta chain) is from a study of molecular identifiers for immune sequencing clone quantification. Regarding this clonotype: The antigen is undetermined.

General study results and limits: Sizes of highly expanded clones could be underestimated through identical TCRs sharing a barcode.

From germline, CDR1 is SGHRS and CDR2 YFSETQ. This CDR3 spans 15 amino acids. Trimming cost V 3 bases and J 6 bases; bases outside gene matches: 8. In TCRdb, the PCR reads were re-called with MiXCR into one record per CDR3 protein. The sample consists of approximately 590,000 distinct CDR3 sequences, around 25% of them appearing once. In the sort, naive CD8 T cells were defined as CD8+CD4-CCR7+CD45RA+. The chain joins TRBV5-1 to TRBJ2-2; 7 bases map to TRBD2. The receptor's source is a human donor in good health. Some libraries in this study had Jurkat cell RNA spiked in. Sample: naive CD8+ T cells from blood, with Jurkat cell RNA spiked in. Specified subset: FACS-sorted CD8+CD4-CCR7+CD45RA+ naive T cells. CDR3 region: CASSSRAGAAGELFF. The CDR3 bases are TGCGCCAGCAGCTCGAGGGCGGGAGCGGCCGGGGAGCTGTTTTTT.